This T cell receptor (beta chain) was retrieved from a study of graft-versus-host responses after intestinal transplantation. Turning to the study itself: Every one of the recipients received anti-thymocyte globulin induction and afterwards took tacrolimus and steroids for about 3 years.

Germline CDR1 SNHLY, CDR2 FYNNEI. This CDR3 has 19 residues. V shed 4 bases and J 10 bases; nucleotides not matched to a gene: 17. Data came from immunoSEQ multiplex PCR; TCRdb stores just in-frame clones and leaves some out. The sample consists of approximately 85,000 clones, 91% of them appearing once. In regard to this clone: Its target is unknown.

The source is a human donor who was the organ donor for an intestinal transplant. The input for sequencing was unstimulated CD8+ T cells sorted from spleen or lymph node cells, taken before transplant. V usage is TRBV2 and J usage is TRBJ2-1; the match to TRBD2 covers 15 bases. The CDR3 sequence: CASSALITSPGLAGGEQFF. CDR3 DNA: TGTGCCAGCAGTGCTCTCATCACTTCGCCGGGACTAGCGGGGGGAGAGCAGTTCTTC.